The next 10 T cell receptor beta chains were all read from a single sample in a study of blood T cell repertoires in COVID-19. Sequencing was performed with immunoSEQ multiplex PCR; in TCRdb, only in-frame clones are kept and a portion is missing. The table records hundreds of thousands of clones, around 90% of them present only once. Sequenced input: peripheral blood. These receptors all stem from a man between 70 and 80 years old with acute or convalescent COVID-19.

This chain connects TRBV5-1 to TRBJ1-4; the match to TRBD1 covers 12 bases. The CDR3 spans 16 residues. Germline CDR1 is SGHRS and CDR2 is YFSETQ. J was trimmed by 4 bases and V by 4 bases; bases with no gene match: 5. The CDR3 DNA follows: TGCGCCAGCAGCGTGGGACAGGGGGCGGATAATGAAAAACTGTTTTTT. Translated: CASSVGQGADNEKLFF.

The chain is built from TRBV4-2 and TRBJ2-2; unclear D gene. In germline, CDR1 is LGHNA, CDR2 YNFKEQ. Trimming cost V 6 bases and J 7 bases, with 18 bases left between them. The CDR3 extends over 15 amino acids. In DNA form, the CDR3 reads TGTGCCAGCAGGCAAACCCGGTCTGCCGGCGGGGAGCTGTTTTTT. Encoded protein: CASRQTRSAGGELFF.

The V call is TRBV7-9, the J call TRBJ2-1, with TRBD2 identical over 10 bases. V dropped 4 bases and J dropped 4; count of bases not matched to a gene: 10. This CDR3 region has 17 residues. Per germline, CDR1 SEHNR and CDR2 FQNEAQ (reference sequence). The CDR3 sequence is CASSYRPSGSSYNEQFF. The CDR3 coding sequence is TGTGCCAGCAGCTACCGGCCTAGCGGGAGTTCGTACAATGAGCAGTTCTTC.

This chain links TRBV5-1 with TRBJ1-1; 9 nucleotides agree with TRBD1. Germline trimming cut 0 bases from V and 4 bases from J; bases unmatched to any gene: 4. Germline loops: CDR1 SGHRS, CDR2 YFSETQ. The CDR3 has 15 amino acids. In DNA form, the CDR3 reads TGCGCCAGCAGCTTGGTGACAGGGGGTGCCACTGAAGCTTTCTTT. Protein product: CASSLVTGGATEAFF.

The chain couples TRBV2 to TRBJ2-1; 9 bases fit TRBD2. This CDR3 has 15 amino acids. V shed 5 bases, J shed 5 bases, and the junction held 7 bases outside the gene matches. Germline V gives CDR1 SNHLY, CDR2 FYNNEI. CDR3 DNA: TGTGCCAGCAGTTCTCAGCCTAGCGGGAACAATGAGCAGTTCTTC. Translated: CASSSQPSGNNEQFF.

The chain is built from TRBV14 and TRBJ1-1, with 7 bases that match TRBD1. Trimming removed 6 bases from V and 13 bases from J; junction bases left unmatched: 11. CDR1 is SGHDN and CDR2 is FVKESK in the germline V gene. The CDR3 consists of 12 residues. CDR3 nucleotide sequence: TGTGCCAGCAGTCCCGACAGGGCATTAGTTTTCTTT. Translated, it gives CASSPDRALVFF.

The chain has TRBV3-1 (or the pseudogene TRBV3-2) and TRBJ1-6; TRBD1 matches at 9 bases. The CDR3 is 19 amino acids. The V gene end was trimmed by 3 bases and the J gene end by 0 bases; junction bases not matched to a gene: 9. Germline CDR1 is LGHDT and CDR2 is YNNKEL (reference sequence). CDR3 sequence: CASSHPGQGGSSYNSPLHF. In DNA, the CDR3 is TGTGCCAGCAGCCACCCGGGACAGGGTGGGAGCTCCTATAATTCACCCCTCCACTTT.

The J gene is TRBJ2-5, the V gene TRBV4-3; 8 nucleotides line up with TRBD1. With 0 bases clipped from V and 9 bases from J, the junction kept 6 bases outside the gene matches. This CDR3 has 14 residues. The germline CDR1 and CDR2 sequences are LGHNA and YSLEER. This chain's CDR3 is CASSQDRTGPPQYF. In DNA form, the CDR3 reads TGCGCCAGCAGCCAAGATCGGACAGGGCCCCCCCAGTACTTC.

J is TRBJ1-2 and V is TRBV27, with D unresolved. The germline V gene has CDR1 MNHEY and CDR2 SMNVEV (reference sequence). V lost 2 bases and J 1 base, leaving 11 bases between the germline ends. CDR3 length: 15 amino acids. CDR3 coding DNA: TGTGCCAGCAGTTTAACCGGGAGATATAACTATGGCTACACCTTC. Amino acid sequence: CASSLTGRYNYGYTF.

V usage is TRBV5-1 and J usage is TRBJ2-5; 9 nucleotides match TRBD2. Looked up from germline, CDR1 is SGHRS and CDR2 is YFSETQ. This CDR3 has 16 residues. Losses at the gene ends were 4 bases for V and 1 base for J; bases not matched to a gene: 8. The CDR3 sequence: CASSLGTSLRQETQYF. CDR3 nucleotide sequence: TGCGCCAGCAGCCTCGGGACTAGCCTTCGCCAAGAGACCCAGTACTTC.